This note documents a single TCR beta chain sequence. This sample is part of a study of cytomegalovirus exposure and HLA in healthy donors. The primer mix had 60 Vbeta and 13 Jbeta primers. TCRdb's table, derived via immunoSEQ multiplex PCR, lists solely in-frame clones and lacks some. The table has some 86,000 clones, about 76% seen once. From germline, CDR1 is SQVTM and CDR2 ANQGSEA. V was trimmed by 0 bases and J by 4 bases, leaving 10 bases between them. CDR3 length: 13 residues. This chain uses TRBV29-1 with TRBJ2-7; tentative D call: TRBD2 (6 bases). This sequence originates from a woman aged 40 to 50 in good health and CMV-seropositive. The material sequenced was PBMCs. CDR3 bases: TGCAGCGTTGAAGACCGGAGGGCTTACGAGCAGTACTTC. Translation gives CSVEDRRAYEQYF.